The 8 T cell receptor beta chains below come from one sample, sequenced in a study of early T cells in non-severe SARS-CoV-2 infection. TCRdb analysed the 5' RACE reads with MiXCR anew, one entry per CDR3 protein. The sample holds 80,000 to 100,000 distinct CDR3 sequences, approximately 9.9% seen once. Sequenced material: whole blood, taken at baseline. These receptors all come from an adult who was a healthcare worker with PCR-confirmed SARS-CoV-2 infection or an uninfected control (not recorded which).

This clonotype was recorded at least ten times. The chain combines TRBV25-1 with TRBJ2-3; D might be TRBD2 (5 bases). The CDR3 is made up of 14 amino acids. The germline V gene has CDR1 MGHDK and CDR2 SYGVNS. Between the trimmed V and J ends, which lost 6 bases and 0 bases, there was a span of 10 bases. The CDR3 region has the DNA TGTGCCAGCAGCGGCGGGTTTAGCACAGATACGCAGTATTTT. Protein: CASSGGFSTDTQYF.

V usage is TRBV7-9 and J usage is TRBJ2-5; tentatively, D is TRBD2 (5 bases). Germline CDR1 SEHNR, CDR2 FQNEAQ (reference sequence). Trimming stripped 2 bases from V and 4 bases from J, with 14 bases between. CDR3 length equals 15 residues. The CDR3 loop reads CASSLQLSSSETQYF. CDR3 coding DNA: TGTGCCAGCAGCTTACAGCTTTCTAGCTCAGAGACCCAGTACTTC.

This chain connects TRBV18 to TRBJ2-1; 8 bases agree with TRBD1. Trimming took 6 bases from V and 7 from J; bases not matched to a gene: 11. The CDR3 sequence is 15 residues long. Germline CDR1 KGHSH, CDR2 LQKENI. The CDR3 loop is CASSAWTGTVNEQFF. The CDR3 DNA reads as TGTGCCAGCTCGGCCTGGACAGGGACGGTAAATGAGCAGTTCTTC.

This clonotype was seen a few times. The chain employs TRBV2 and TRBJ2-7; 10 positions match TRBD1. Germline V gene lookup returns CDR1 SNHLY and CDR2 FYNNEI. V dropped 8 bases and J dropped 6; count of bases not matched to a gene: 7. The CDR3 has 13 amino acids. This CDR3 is CASERDRGSEQYF. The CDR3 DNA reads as TGTGCCAGCGAAAGGGACAGGGGCAGCGAGCAGTACTTC.

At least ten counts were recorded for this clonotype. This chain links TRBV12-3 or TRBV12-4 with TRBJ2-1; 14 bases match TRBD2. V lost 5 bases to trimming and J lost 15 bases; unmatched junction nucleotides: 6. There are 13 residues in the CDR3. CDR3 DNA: TGTGCCAGCAGTCCGGGGACTAGCGGGAGTTCGTTCTTC. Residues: CASSPGTSGSSFF.

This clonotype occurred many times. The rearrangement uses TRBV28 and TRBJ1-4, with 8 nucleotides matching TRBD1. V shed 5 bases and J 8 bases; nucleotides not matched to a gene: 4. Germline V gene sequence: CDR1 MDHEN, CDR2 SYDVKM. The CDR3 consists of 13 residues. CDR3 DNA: TGTGCCAGCAGTCGACAGGGGTCCGAAAAACTGTTTTTT. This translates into CASSRQGSEKLFF.

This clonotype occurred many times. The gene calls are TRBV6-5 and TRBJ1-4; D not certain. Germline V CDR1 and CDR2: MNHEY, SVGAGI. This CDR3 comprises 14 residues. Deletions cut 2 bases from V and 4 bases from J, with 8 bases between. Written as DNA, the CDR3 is TGTGCCAGCAGTTACGGGCAGTTTAATGAAAAACTGTTTTTT. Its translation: CASSYGQFNEKLFF.

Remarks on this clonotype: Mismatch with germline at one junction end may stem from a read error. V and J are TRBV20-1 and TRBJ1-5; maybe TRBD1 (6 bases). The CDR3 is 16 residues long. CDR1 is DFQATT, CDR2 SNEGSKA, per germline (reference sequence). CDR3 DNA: TGCGGTGCTAGAGCGGGCTCCGGGACATTCCATCAGCCCCAGCATTTT. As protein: CGARAGSGTFHQPQHF.